These 29 T cell receptor beta chains were all obtained from the same sample, sequenced in a study of T-cell reconstitution after alpha-beta-depleted transplantation in children. As it was prepared, the TCRbeta library received unique molecular identifiers. Each CDR3 protein gets one entry after TCRdb re-called the PCR reads with MiXCR. The repertoire has 900,000 or so distinct CDR3 sequences, 15% to 20% of them found once; the top ten carry approximately 5%. Specimen: PBMCs, mostly from graft donor cells, collected 360 days after TCRalphabeta/CD19-depleted stem cell transplant. The receptors were gathered from a male patient under 18 who had a stem cell transplant for acute lymphoblastic leukemia, so the T cells may come from the graft donor.

The table lists this clonotype with a few counts. V gene TRBV5-5 combines with J gene TRBJ1-2; TRBD1 agrees at 7 bases. The V gene's germline CDR1 is SGHKS and CDR2 YYEKEE (reference sequence). After removal of 4 bases from V and 4 bases from J, the junction contained 10 bases not matched to a gene. The CDR3 has 15 residues. The CDR3 nucleotides read TGTGCCAGCAGCCTCAAGACAGGGCCCTTCTATGGCTACACCTTC. Translation gives CASSLKTGPFYGYTF. The entire variable domain, with the rest obtained from reference TRBV5-5 and TRBJ1-2, is as follows: DAGVTQSPTHLIKTRGQQVTLRCSPISGHKSVSWYQQVLGQGPQFIFQYYEKEERGRGNFPDRFSARQFPNYSSELNVNALLLGDSALYLCASSLKTGPFYGYTFGSGTRLTVV.

The sample holds a few counts of this clonotype. The chain carries TRBV20-1 and TRBJ1-3; the D gene is possibly TRBD1 (5 bases). The CDR3 extends over 17 amino acids. Germline CDR1 reads DFQATT; CDR2 reads SNEGSKA (reference sequence). Trimming removed 2 bases at V and 0 bases at J, with 17 bases between. The DNA for the CDR3 is TGCAGTGCTAGATCTTGGGCAAGGGGAAACTCTGGAAACACCATATATTTT. The encoded protein is CSARSWARGNSGNTIYF.

This clonotype was observed at least ten times. This chain's CDR3 is CASSQSGGWTEAFF. CDR3 nucleotides: TGCGCCAGCAGCCAATCAGGGGGCTGGACTGAAGCTTTCTTT. The chain is built from TRBV4-1 and TRBJ1-1; 8 nucleotides line up with TRBD1. Germline V gene data show CDR1 as MGHRA and CDR2 as YSYEKL. V was pared by 2 bases and J by 5 bases, with 4 bases of the junction left unmatched. This CDR3 region has 14 residues.

The rearrangement links TRBV7-6 to TRBJ1-1; the D is unclear. Germline V CDR1 and CDR2: SGHVS, FNYEAQ. Trimming cost V 6 bases and J 0 bases, with 11 bases left between them. There are 14 residues in the CDR3. The chain's CDR3 is CASRTETVNTEAFF. CDR3 nucleotide sequence: TGTGCCAGCAGGACTGAGACGGTGAACACTGAAGCTTTCTTT. Supplemented by reference TRBV7-6 and TRBJ1-1, the full variable domain reads GAGVSQSPRYKVTKRGQDVALRCDPISGHVSLYWYRQALGQGPEFLTYFNYEAQQDKSGLPNDRFSAERPEGSISTLTIQRTEQRDSAMYRCASRTETVNTEAFFGQGTRLTVV.

Comment on this clonotype: One junction end does not reproduce the germline sequence, and a read error may be involved. CDR3 nucleotides: TGCGCCTGCAGCGGAACAAGTCCCTACGAGCAGTACTTC. Its translation is CACSGTSPYEQYF. The chain is built from TRBV5-1 and TRBJ2-7; tentatively, D is TRBD2 (5 bases). Germline lookup yields CDR1 SGHRS and CDR2 YFSETQ. CDR3 length: 13 amino acids.

This clonotype was counted only a few times. CDR3 DNA: TGTGCCAGCAGTGAAGCCCCCGGGGCCCGGGCGGAGACCCAGTACTTC. Protein product: CASSEAPGARAETQYF. The V call is TRBV2, the J call TRBJ2-5; TRBD1 or TRBD2 may be the D gene (5 bases each). Deletions cut 0 bases from V and 5 bases from J, with 16 bases between. CDR3 length: 16 amino acids. Germline loops: CDR1 SNHLY, CDR2 FYNNEI.

This clonotype has just a few counts. The J gene is TRBJ2-7, the V gene TRBV11-2; D tentatively fits TRBD1 or TRBD2 (6 bases each). V was clipped by 5 bases and J by 7 bases, with 24 bases between them. The CDR3 totals 16 residues. Germline CDR1 reads SGHAT; CDR2 reads FQNNGV. CDR3 region: CASSGRGRTTWREQYF. The CDR3 nucleotides are TGTGCCAGCAGCGGAAGGGGGAGGACAACCTGGAGGGAGCAGTACTTC.

The chain employs TRBV29-1 and TRBJ2-7; a possible D gene is TRBD1 (6 bases). CDR1 and CDR2 from the germline V gene are SQVTM and ANQGSEA. V was pared by 2 bases and J by 5 bases, with 10 bases between. CDR3 length: 12 amino acids. CDR3 DNA sequence: TGCAGCGTTGAAAAGACAGGTAACGAGCAGTACTTC. Its protein product is CSVEKTGNEQYF.

This chain links TRBV12-3 or TRBV12-4 with TRBJ2-3, with TRBD1 matching 12 bases. V was pared by 3 bases and J by 6 bases, with 4 bases of the junction left unmatched. The CDR3 is made up of 15 amino acids. The CDR3 bases are TGTGCCAGCAGTTTCCCGGGGACAGGGGGCGATACGCAGTATTTT. It is translated as CASSFPGTGGDTQYF.

The J gene is TRBJ2-5, the V gene TRBV4-3, with 10 bases fitting TRBD2. This CDR3 is built from 16 residues. With 1 base clipped from V and 0 bases from J, the junction kept 2 bases outside the gene matches. Per germline, CDR1 LGHNA and CDR2 YSLEER. Here the CDR3 DNA reads TGCGCCAGCAGCCAAGGGACTAGCGGCTACCAAGAGACCCAGTACTTC. The encoded protein is CASSQGTSGYQETQYF.

This clonotype was observed at least ten times. The V call is TRBV6-1, the J call TRBJ2-1; D possibly matches TRBD1 or TRBD2 (5 bases each). The V gene lost 3 bases and the J gene lost 10 bases, with 16 bases spanning the gap. Germline V gene data show CDR1 as MNHNS and CDR2 as SASEGT. CDR3 length: 14 amino acids. This CDR3 reads CASSDSDTTGEQFF. The CDR3, as DNA: TGTGCCAGCAGTGATTCGGACACGACGGGGGAGCAGTTCTTC.

This clonotype occurred a few times. This chain joins TRBV20-1 and TRBJ2-7, with a tentative D call TRBD1 (6 bases). The CDR3 runs 12 residues. The V and J ends lost 6 bases and 1 base respectively, with 10 bases between them. The germline CDR1 and CDR2 sequences are DFQATT and SNEGSKA (reference sequence). CDR3 region: CSASQGSYEQYF. The DNA for the CDR3 is TGCAGTGCCTCACAGGGTTCCTACGAGCAGTACTTC.

This clonotype was seen only a few times. This rearrangement joins TRBV21-1 to TRBJ2-5. TRBV21-1 is a known pseudogene. The CDR3 contains 18 residues. The CDR3 region has the DNA TGTGCCAGCAGCAAAGCGCTTAGGGATCCGTCGTGTCAAGAGACCCAGTACTTC. This encodes CASSKALRDPSCQETQYF.

The chain employs TRBV21-1 and TRBJ2-1; TRBD1 is taken as the D call from the table, unchecked against the DNA. TRBV21-1 is a pseudogene segment. The CDR3 loop spans 17 amino acids. The CDR3 nucleotides are TGTGCCAGCAGCAACCGGGACGTGGTCCGCTCCTACAATGAGCAGTTCTTC. Its translation: CASSNRDVVRSYNEQFF.

The J gene is TRBJ1-5, the V gene TRBV12-3 or TRBV12-4; no firm D call. The CDR3 is 13 amino acids. V lost 3 bases, J lost 7 bases, and 10 bases lay in between. In DNA form, the CDR3 reads TGTGCCAGCAGTTTCAAGGGAGGCCAGCCCCAGCATTTT. Its protein is CASSFKGGQPQHF.

The chain has TRBV12-3 or TRBV12-4 and TRBJ2-3; no firm D call. The CDR3 contains 13 residues. Trimming took 5 bases from V and 5 from J, leaving 11 bases between them. DNA of the CDR3: TGTGCCAGCAGTACACGGAGCCTAGATACGCAGTATTTT. Protein sequence: CASSTRSLDTQYF.

A note on this clonotype: Possible read error: a much larger clone is one base away. This sequence joins TRBV29-1 and TRBJ1-3, with a tentative D call TRBD1 (6 bases). The CDR3 loop spans 17 amino acids. V shed 2 bases and J shed 3 bases, with 20 bases lying between them. In germline, CDR1 is SQVTM, CDR2 ANQGSEA. As DNA, the CDR3 is TGCAGCGTTGAATACGCGAGGAACAGGGCCGGTGGAAACACCATATATTTT. It codes for CSVEYARNRAGGNTIYF.

The gene calls are TRBV29-1 and TRBJ1-1, with TRBD1 as a possible D gene (5 bases). Looked up from germline, CDR1 is SQVTM and CDR2 is ANQGSEA. CDR3 size: 14 residues. The V gene lost 4 bases and the J gene lost 7 bases, with 19 bases spanning the gap. The CDR3 DNA follows: TGCAGCGTTGTAGAGGTAAGGACAACGGGTGAAGCTTTCTTT. This gives the protein CSVVEVRTTGEAFF.

This clonotype has only a few counts. The rearrangement links TRBV5-1 to TRBJ2-1; no reliable D call. CDR1 is SGHRS and CDR2 is YFSETQ in the germline V gene. V was pared by 0 bases and J by 7 bases, with 17 bases between. CDR3 size: 16 residues. Written as DNA, the CDR3 is TGCGCCAGCAGCTTGGGGACCTCCTTCGACCTGAATGAGCAGTTCTTC. Residues: CASSLGTSFDLNEQFF.

This clonotype was recorded many times. This chain connects TRBV29-1 to TRBJ2-3; D call uncertain. Trimming stripped 4 bases from V and 2 bases from J, with 10 bases between. The CDR3 contains 13 residues. Germline loops: CDR1 SQVTM, CDR2 ANQGSEA. Here the CDR3 reads CSVGPRHTDTQYF. CDR3 sequence (DNA): TGCAGCGTTGGCCCACGGCACACAGATACGCAGTATTTT.

This chain connects TRBV12-3 or TRBV12-4 to TRBJ2-3; D gene uncertain. CDR3 length: 14 residues. The V gene lost 3 bases and the J gene lost 3 bases, with 10 bases spanning the gap. The CDR3 DNA sequence: TGTGCCAGCAGTTTTAGGCTGGGGACAGATACGCAGTATTTT. It is translated as CASSFRLGTDTQYF.

A word on this clonotype: A much larger clone lies a single base off, so this may be a read error. The chain couples TRBV24-1 to TRBJ2-1; 11 bases are shared with TRBD1. CDR3 length: 15 amino acids. V was pared by 2 bases and J by 6 bases, with 2 bases of the junction left unmatched. In germline, CDR1 is KGHDR, CDR2 SFDVKD. As DNA, the CDR3 is TGTGCCACCAGTGATTGGGACAGGGGGATCAATGAGCAGTTCTTC. As protein: CATSDWDRGINEQFF.

This clonotype was detected a few times. The J gene is TRBJ2-7, the V gene TRBV5-1, with TRBD1 identical over 7 bases. V trimming: 2 bases; J trimming: 2 bases; junction bases outside the gene matches: 4. CDR1 is SGHRS, CDR2 YFSETQ, per germline. This CDR3 region has 14 residues. Here the CDR3 DNA reads TGCGCCAGCAGCTTTCACAGGGGAACCTACGAGCAGTACTTC. Its protein is CASSFHRGTYEQYF. Combining the CDR3 with reference TRBV5-1 and TRBJ2-7 gives the whole variable domain KAGVTQTPRYLIKTRGQQVTLSCSPISGHRSVSWYQQTPGQGLQFLFEYFSETQRNKGNFPGRFSGRQFSNSRSEMNVSTLELGDSALYLCASSFHRGTYEQYFGPGTRLTVT.

This sequence joins TRBV3-1 and TRBJ2-3; either TRBD1 or TRBD2 may fit D (5 bases each). The V gene's germline CDR1 is LGHDT and CDR2 YNNKEL (reference sequence). V was pared by 4 bases and J by 3 bases, with 23 bases between. This CDR3 spans 18 amino acids. The CDR3 DNA is TGTGCCAGCAGCCTTTGGGGCTACCTCAGCGGCAGTACAGATACGCAGTATTTT. It codes for CASSLWGYLSGSTDTQYF.

J is TRBJ2-5 and V is TRBV7-9; possible D gene TRBD2, 6 bases. There are 15 residues in the CDR3. Trimming took off 5 bases at V and 5 bases at J, with 18 bases between the two ends. Germline V gene data show CDR1 as SEHNR and CDR2 as FQNEAQ (reference sequence). In nucleotides, the CDR3 is TGTGCCAGCAGCGTGGGGGGTAGACTGTTGGAGACCCAGTACTTC. Translation: CASSVGGRLLETQYF. The variable domain in full, completed from reference TRBV7-9 and TRBJ2-5, reads DTGVSQNPRHKITKRGQNVTFRCDPISEHNRLYWYRQTLGQGPEFLTYFQNEAQLEKSRLLSDRFSAERPKGSFSTLEIQRTEQGDSAMYLCASSVGGRLLETQYFGPGTRLLVL.

The chain carries TRBV7-2 and TRBJ2-3; 11 bases are shared with TRBD2. Germline CDR1 reads SGHTA; CDR2 reads FQGNSA. The CDR3 runs to 16 residues. V gave up 5 bases and J gave up 2 bases; unmatched junction bases: 6. The CDR3 bases are TGTGCCAGCAGCCCCAAGACTAGCGGGACCACAGATACGCAGTATTTT. Residues: CASSPKTSGTTDTQYF.

This clonotype has just a few counts. The J gene is TRBJ1-2, the V gene TRBV12-3 or TRBV12-4, with D perhaps matching TRBD1 (5 bases). The V end lost 6 bases, the J end lost 8 bases, and 16 bases lay between the germline ends. CDR3 length equals 13 residues. CDR3: CASSVSGGRGYTF. In DNA form, the CDR3 reads TGTGCCAGCAGCGTTTCCGGGGGAAGGGGCTACACCTTC.

This clonotype was counted only a few times. This chain joins TRBV11-2 and TRBJ2-7, with 8 bases lining up with TRBD2. The J segment lost 2 bases and the V segment lost 5 bases, leaving 11 bases of the junction unmatched. Germline assignment: CDR1 SGHAT and CDR2 FQNNGV. The CDR3 is 16 amino acids. CDR3 nucleotides: TGTGCCAGCAGCCCTACTAGCGGTGCGGGAACCTACGAGCAGTACTTC. Protein: CASSPTSGAGTYEQYF.

The gene calls are TRBV24-1 and TRBJ2-3, with D unresolved. The CDR3 is made up of 14 amino acids. Germline V gives CDR1 KGHDR, CDR2 SFDVKD. V lost 3 bases, J lost 0 bases, and 6 bases lay in between. Here the CDR3 DNA reads TGTGCCACCAGTGATATGGCGAGCACAGATACGCAGTATTTT. Amino acid sequence: CATSDMASTDTQYF.